This T cell receptor beta chain was profiled in a study of blood T cell repertoires in COVID-19. Turning to the study itself: T cells, B-cell-depleted T cells, or PBMCs supplied cDNA or gDNA.

A single count supports this clone. There are 16 residues in the CDR3. V lost 1 base and J lost 1, with 10 bases in between. The V gene's germline CDR1 is SGHNT and CDR2 YENEEA. Clones were sequenced by immunoSEQ multiplex PCR, and TCRdb holds only the in-frame ones, with some missing. Of tens of thousands of clones listed, around four fifths were seen once; the top ten hold under 7%. The sample was peripheral blood. The chain combines TRBV11-3 with TRBJ2-2, with a tentative D call TRBD1 (5 bases). The TCR sequence derives from a man aged 45-60 years with active COVID-19. CDR3 DNA sequence: TGTGCCAGCAGCTTAGCAGCCAGGGTGAACACCGGGGAGCTGTTTTTT. It encodes CASSLAARVNTGELFF.